This record concerns one T cell receptor beta chain sequence. The antigen remains undetermined. This record belongs to a study of OX40 agonist ivuxolimab in advanced cancers. Study in general: Partial response was recorded in three patients: one hepatocellular carcinoma and two cutaneous melanoma cases. Overall study findings and caveats: At 0.1 to 3.0 mg/kg, clonal expansion of CD4+ and CD8+ blood T cells had occurred by week 6.

The method was immunoSEQ multiplex PCR; TCRdb's version includes in-frame clones alone and lacks a portion of them. The sample carries more than 60,000 clones, around 83% recorded once. The TCR originated in an adult with an advanced solid tumor such as melanoma, head and neck, liver or kidney cancer. Source: CD4+ or CD8+ T cells sorted from blood, taken in a trial of the OX40 agonist ivuxolimab.

The CDR3 sequence: CASSSQGTSTDTQYF. DNA for the CDR3: TGTGCCAGCAGTTCACAGGGGACTAGCACAGATACGCAGTATTTT. The chain carries TRBV6-1 and TRBJ2-3, with D tentatively TRBD1 (7 bases). Trimming pared 5 bases from V and 0 bases from J, leaving 12 bases between. The CDR3 runs to 15 residues. Germline V lookup: CDR1 MNHNS, CDR2 SASEGT.